This T cell receptor (beta chain) originates from a study of blood T cell repertoires in COVID-19. Recruitment covered under 25 US areas and drew participants whose ages spanned about 18 to 95 years. Here immunoSEQ multiplex PCR was the method, and the copy in TCRdb shows in-frame clones only, minus some. The sample yields around 370,000 clones, more than 70% seen once. With V trimmed by 4 bases and J by 7 bases, 16 bases remained unmatched. Germline V gives CDR1 SGHDT, CDR2 YYEEEE. This CDR3 is 16 amino acids long. The rearrangement joins TRBV5-6 to TRBJ2-7; 8 bases are a match to TRBD1. The sequenced material came from PBMCs or T cells enriched from blood (not recorded which). This sequence originates from a woman between 18 and 30 years old who had recovered from COVID-19. The CDR3 sequence is CASSDEPGQEVWEQYF. In DNA, the CDR3 is TGTGCCAGCAGCGACGAACCGGGACAGGAGGTGTGGGAGCAGTACTTC.